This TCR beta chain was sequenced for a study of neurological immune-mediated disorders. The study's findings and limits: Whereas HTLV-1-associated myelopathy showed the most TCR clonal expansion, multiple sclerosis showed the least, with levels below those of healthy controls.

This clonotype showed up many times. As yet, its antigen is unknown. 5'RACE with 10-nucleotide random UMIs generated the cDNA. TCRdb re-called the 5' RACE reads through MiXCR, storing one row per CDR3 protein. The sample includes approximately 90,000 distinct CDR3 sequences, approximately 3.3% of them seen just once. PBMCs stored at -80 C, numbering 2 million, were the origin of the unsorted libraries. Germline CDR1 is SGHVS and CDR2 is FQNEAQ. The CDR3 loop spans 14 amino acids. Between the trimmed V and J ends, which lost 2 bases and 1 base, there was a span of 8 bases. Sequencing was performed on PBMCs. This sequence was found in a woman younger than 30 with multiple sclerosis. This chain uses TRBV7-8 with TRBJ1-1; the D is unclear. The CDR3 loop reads CASSLFGPNTEAFF. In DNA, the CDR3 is TGTGCCAGCAGCTTATTCGGGCCGAACACTGAAGCTTTCTTT. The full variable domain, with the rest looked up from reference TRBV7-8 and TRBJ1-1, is GAGVSQSPRYKVAKRGQDVALRCDPISGHVSLFWYQQALGQGPEFLTYFQNEAQLDKSGLPSDRFFAERPEGSVSTLKIQRTQQEDSAVYLCASSLFGPNTEAFFGQGTRLTVV.